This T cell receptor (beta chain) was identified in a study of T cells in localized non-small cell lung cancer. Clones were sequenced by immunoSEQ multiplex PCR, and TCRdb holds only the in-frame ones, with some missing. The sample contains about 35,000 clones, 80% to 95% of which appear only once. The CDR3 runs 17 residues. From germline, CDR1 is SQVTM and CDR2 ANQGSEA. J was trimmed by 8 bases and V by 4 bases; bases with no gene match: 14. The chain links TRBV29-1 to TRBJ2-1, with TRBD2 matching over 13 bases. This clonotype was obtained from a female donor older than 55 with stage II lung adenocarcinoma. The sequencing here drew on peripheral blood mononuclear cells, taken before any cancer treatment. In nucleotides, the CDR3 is TGCAGCGTTGCCCGACTAGCGGGGGGCCTCACCGGGGATGAGCAGTTCTTC. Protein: CSVARLAGGLTGDEQFF.